The 17 T cell receptor beta chains given below trace back to one sample, sequenced in a study of cytomegalovirus exposure and HLA in healthy donors (dated 2017 in TCRdb). The library was prepared using the immunoSEQ multiplex PCR assay. For the multiplex PCR, a mixture combining 60 forward primers for TCR Vbeta segments and 13 reverse primers for TCR Jbeta segments was used. TCRdb holds this immuneACCESS table with in-frame rearrangements only. Some clones are missing; in checked studies, unresolved V genes explain under half, and the rest has no known cause. The sample has around 170,000 clones on record, approximately 80% of them singletons. The ten largest clones add up to around 1.6% of the sample. What was sequenced was PBMCs. The receptors stem from a man aged 18 to 30 in good health and CMV-seronegative.

The V and J genes are TRBV4-1 and TRBJ2-7, with 8 bases lining up with TRBD1. Trimming removed 0 bases from V and 5 bases from J; junction bases left unmatched: 6. The CDR3 consists of 15 residues. CDR1 is MGHRA and CDR2 is YSYEKL in the germline V gene. For the CDR3, the DNA is TGCGCCAGCAGCCAAGATAGCCGGACAGGGAACGAGCAGTACTTC. It yields the protein CASSQDSRTGNEQYF.

This clone was observed once. This sequence joins TRBV5-8 and TRBJ2-1; possibly TRBD2 for D (5 bases). Trimming removed 0 bases from V and 6 bases from J, with 10 bases in between. The length of the CDR3 is 14 residues. CDR1 and CDR2 from the germline V gene are SGHTS and YDEGEE. DNA for the CDR3: TGTGCCAGCAGCTTGGGGCTAGCCCGCAATGAGCAGTTCTTC. Translating it yields CASSLGLARNEQFF.

The chain joins TRBV5-1 to TRBJ1-1; possible D gene TRBD1, 6 bases. Germline CDR1 is SGHRS and CDR2 is YFSETQ. The CDR3 is made up of 15 amino acids. The V end was cut by 0 bases, the J end by 1 base, with 10 bases between. CDR3 DNA sequence: TGCGCCAGCAGCTTGGCGGGACATGGGAACACTGAAGCTTTCTTT. Protein: CASSLAGHGNTEAFF.

This clone is a singleton in its sample. The chain employs TRBV5-1 and TRBJ1-4; no clear D gene. The CDR3 loop spans 14 amino acids. V was trimmed by 4 bases and J by 3 bases, leaving 10 bases between them. Germline CDR1 is SGHRS and CDR2 is YFSETQ. The CDR3: CASSPGSANEKLFF. CDR3 DNA sequence: TGCGCCAGCAGCCCGGGTTCGGCTAATGAAAAACTGTTTTTT.

The V gene is TRBV7-3, the J gene TRBJ1-2; TRBD1 agrees at 8 bases. This CDR3 has 12 residues. CDR1 is SGHTA, CDR2 FQGTGA, per germline. V was clipped by 5 bases and J by 10 bases; unmatched bases: 6. DNA of the CDR3: TGTGCCAGCAGCCCGGACAGGGCTTACTACACCTTC. This translates into CASSPDRAYYTF.

As regards this clone: Germline is not matched at one junction end, which may reflect a read error. In the same sample, other DNA sequences code for this CDR3. The genes are TRBV6-6 and TRBJ1-1; D might be TRBD1 (5 bases). Germline V gene sequence: CDR1 MNHNY, CDR2 SVGAGI (reference sequence). The CDR3 covers 16 residues. The CDR3 here is CASTSRGVSMNTEAFF. The DNA of the CDR3 is TGTGCCAGCACCTCACGGGGGGTCTCGATGAACACTGAAGCCTTCTTT.

V usage is TRBV14 and J usage is TRBJ2-1, with D possibly matching TRBD2 (6 bases). Germline lookup yields CDR1 SGHDN and CDR2 FVKESK. V was shortened by 6 bases and J by 5 bases, with 14 bases between the two germline ends. CDR3 length equals 14 residues. The CDR3 is CASSRRTNNNEQFF. In DNA form, the CDR3 reads TGTGCCAGCAGTCGGAGGACTAATAACAATGAGCAGTTCTTC.

The rearrangement joins TRBV4-1 to TRBJ2-7; 11 nucleotides agree with TRBD2. The CDR3 runs 17 residues. Germline V gene lookup returns CDR1 MGHRA and CDR2 YSYEKL. J was trimmed by 4 bases and V by 1 base; bases with no gene match: 9. DNA for the CDR3: TGCGCCAGCAGCCAAGCAACTAGCGGGGGAGGGAGGTACGAGCAGTACTTC. Translation gives CASSQATSGGGRYEQYF.

The gene calls are TRBV5-6 and TRBJ2-7, with unresolved D. There are 15 residues in the CDR3. The V and J ends lost 4 bases and 2 bases respectively, with 16 bases between them. CDR1 SGHDT and CDR2 YYEEEE come from the germline V gene. CDR3 DNA: TGTGCCAGCAGCCCCCAGAGTCGCCGGGCCTACGAGCAGTACTTC. Translated, it gives CASSPQSRRAYEQYF.

This chain uses TRBV23-1 with TRBJ2-5, with a weak D call TRBD1 (5 bases). TRBV23-1 falls under the ORF class, with uncertain function. CDR3 size: 16 residues. Trimming removed 2 bases from V and 0 bases from J, with 13 bases in between. CDR3: CASSQGAPGNQETQYF. The CDR3 bases are TGCGCCAGCAGTCAAGGGGCCCCAGGGAACCAAGAGACCCAGTACTTC.

Note on this clone: One junction end does not reproduce the germline sequence, and a read error may be involved. The V call is TRBV28, the J call TRBJ1-1; D not certain. Germline V gene lookup returns CDR1 MDHEN and CDR2 SYDVKM. The CDR3 contains 16 residues. DNA for the CDR3: TGTGCCAGCGAACCGCCCGGACGGGGAAGGAACGCTGAAGCTTTCTTT. Protein sequence: CASEPPGRGRNAEAFF. The whole variable domain, filled in from reference TRBV28 and TRBJ1-1, reads DVKVTQSSRYLVKRTGEKVFLECVQDMDHENMFWYRQDPGLGLRLIYFSYDVKMKEKGDIPEGYSVSREKKERFSLILESASTNQTSMYLCASEPPGRGRNAEAFFGQGTRLTVV.

This clone has only a few counts. The V gene is TRBV29-1, the J gene TRBJ2-1; a weak D match, TRBD2 (5 bases). Germline CDR1 and CDR2: SQVTM and ANQGSEA. The V end lost 0 bases, the J end lost 0 bases, and 18 bases lay between the germline ends. The CDR3 contains 18 residues. The CDR3 loop is CSVEDSRPRGNSYNEQFF. CDR3 DNA sequence: TGCAGCGTTGAAGATTCCCGCCCCCGGGGTAACTCCTACAATGAGCAGTTCTTC.

This chain connects TRBV7-6 to TRBJ1-5; D unresolved. In germline, CDR1 is SGHVS, CDR2 FNYEAQ. The CDR3 extends over 14 amino acids. The ends were cut back, 2 bases at V and 5 bases at J, with 10 bases in the middle. The DNA for the CDR3 is TGTGCCAGCAGCTTATCGGGAAGGGATCAGCCCCAGCATTTT. This sequence encodes CASSLSGRDQPQHF.

The chain combines TRBV18 with TRBJ2-2; 8 positions match TRBD2. This CDR3 comprises 13 residues. The germline CDR1 and CDR2 sequences are KGHSH and LQKENI. The junction had 3 bases not matched to a gene; V was cut back by 6 bases and J by 6 bases. CDR3 sequence: CASSRTSPGELFF. The DNA of the CDR3 is TGTGCCAGCTCGCGGACTAGCCCCGGGGAGCTGTTTTTT.

V is TRBV7-2 and J is TRBJ2-1; D is uncertain. Germline V gene lookup returns CDR1 SGHTA and CDR2 FQGNSA. This CDR3 spans 15 amino acids. V was cut by 1 base and J by 4 bases, with 11 bases left in between. Here the CDR3 DNA reads TGTGCCAGCAGCTTAGAGAAGCGCTCTTACAATGAGCAGTTCTTC. Translated: CASSLEKRSYNEQFF.

V gene TRBV6-1 combines with J gene TRBJ1-3, with 8 bases aligning to TRBD1. The CDR3 loop spans 16 amino acids. The V segment lost 4 bases and the J segment 0 bases; nucleotides outside the gene matches: 5. Looked up from germline, CDR1 is MNHNS and CDR2 is SASEGT. CDR3 coding DNA: TGTGCCAGCAGTGCCGGACAGGGTGGCTCTGGAAACACCATATATTTT. Protein: CASSAGQGGSGNTIYF.

The chain carries TRBV15 and TRBJ2-1; 13 nucleotides line up with TRBD2. V shed 3 bases, J shed 8 bases, and the junction held 7 bases outside the gene matches. Germline CDR1 reads LNHNV; CDR2 reads YYDKDF (reference sequence). The CDR3 is 16 amino acids. The CDR3: CATSSRLAGGRDEQFF. The CDR3 DNA follows: TGTGCCACCAGCAGTCGACTAGCGGGAGGTAGGGATGAGCAGTTCTTC.